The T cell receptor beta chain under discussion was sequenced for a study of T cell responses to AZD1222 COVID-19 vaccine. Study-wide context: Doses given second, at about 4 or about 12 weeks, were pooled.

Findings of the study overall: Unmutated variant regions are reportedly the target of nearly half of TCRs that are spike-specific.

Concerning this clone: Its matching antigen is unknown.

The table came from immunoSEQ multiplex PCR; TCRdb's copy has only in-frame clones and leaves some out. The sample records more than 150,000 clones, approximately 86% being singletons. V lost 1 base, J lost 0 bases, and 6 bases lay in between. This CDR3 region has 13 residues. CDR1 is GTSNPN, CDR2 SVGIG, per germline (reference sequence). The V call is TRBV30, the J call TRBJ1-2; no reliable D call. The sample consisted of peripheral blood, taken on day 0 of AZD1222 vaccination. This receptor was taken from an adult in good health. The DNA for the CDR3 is TGTGCCTGGAGTGAGGCGGCTAACTATGGCTACACCTTC. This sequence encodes CAWSEAANYGYTF. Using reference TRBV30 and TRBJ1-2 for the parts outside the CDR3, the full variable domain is SQTIHQWPATLVQPVGSPLSLECTVEGTSNPNLYWYRQAAGRGLQLLFYSVGIGQISSEVPQNLSASRPQDRQFILSSKKLLLSDSGFYLCAWSEAANYGYTFGSGTRLTVV.